This T cell receptor (beta chain) was sequenced during a study of T cell clonotyping in hematopoietic cell transplantation. Findings of the study overall: Recipient TCR diversity dropped after transplant; expanded clonotypes rose from day 30 to 180. Broader posttransplant TCR repertoire diversity was predicted by graft donor and pretransplant recipient Inverse Simpson Index values.

About this clone: The antigen remains unidentified.

V lost 7 bases and J 4 bases, leaving 10 bases between the germline ends. The CDR3 runs 12 residues. Germline loops: CDR1 MDHEN, CDR2 SYDVKM. Using immunoSEQ multiplex PCR, the repertoire was profiled, and TCRdb retains in-frame clones only, with some absent. The repertoire includes about 15,000 clones, approximately 83% of them detected once, and around 4.3% sits in the top ten. The sequence derives from a woman aged 40 to 50 in good health. Some clones in this sample may be carry-over from other donors' samples. The specimen sequenced was peripheral blood mononuclear cells. The chain links TRBV28 to TRBJ1-1; D gene ambiguous. The CDR3 coding sequence is TGTGCCAGCACCAGGACTTTCACTGAAGCTTTCTTT. This codes for CASTRTFTEAFF.